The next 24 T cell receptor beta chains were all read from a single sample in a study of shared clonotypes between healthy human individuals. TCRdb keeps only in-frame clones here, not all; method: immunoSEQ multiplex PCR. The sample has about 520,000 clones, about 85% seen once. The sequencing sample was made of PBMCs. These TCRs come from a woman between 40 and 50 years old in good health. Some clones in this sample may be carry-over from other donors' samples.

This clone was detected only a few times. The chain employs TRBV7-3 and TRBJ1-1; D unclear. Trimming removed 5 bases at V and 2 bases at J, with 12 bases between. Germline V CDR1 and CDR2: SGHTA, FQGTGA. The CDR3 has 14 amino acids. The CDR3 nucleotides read TGTGCCAGCAGCATCGGGTGGTCTAACACTGAAGCTTTCTTT. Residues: CASSIGWSNTEAFF.

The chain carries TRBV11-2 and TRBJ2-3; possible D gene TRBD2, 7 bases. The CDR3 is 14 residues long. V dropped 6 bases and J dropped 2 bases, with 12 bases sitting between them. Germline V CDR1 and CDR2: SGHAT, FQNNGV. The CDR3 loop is CASSGGAFTDTQYF. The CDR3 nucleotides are TGTGCCAGCAGTGGGGGGGCTTTCACAGATACGCAGTATTTT.

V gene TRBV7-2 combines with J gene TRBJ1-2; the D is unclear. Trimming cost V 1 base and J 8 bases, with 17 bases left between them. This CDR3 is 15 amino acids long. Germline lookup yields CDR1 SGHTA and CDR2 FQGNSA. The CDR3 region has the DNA TGTGCCAGCAGCTTAGTTGGGTGGGGAATTGAAGGCTACACCTTC. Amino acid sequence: CASSLVGWGIEGYTF.

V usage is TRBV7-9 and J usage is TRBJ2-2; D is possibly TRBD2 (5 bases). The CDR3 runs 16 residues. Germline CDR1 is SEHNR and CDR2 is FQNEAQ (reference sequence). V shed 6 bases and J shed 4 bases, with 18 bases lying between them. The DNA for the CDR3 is TGTGCCAGCAGGAGAGATGTGGCTAGCAGCACCGGGGAGCTGTTTTTT. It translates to CASRRDVASSTGELFF.

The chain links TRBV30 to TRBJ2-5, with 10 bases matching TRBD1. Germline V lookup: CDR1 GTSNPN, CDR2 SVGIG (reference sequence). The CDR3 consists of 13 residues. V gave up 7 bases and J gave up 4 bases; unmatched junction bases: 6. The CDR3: CASRDRGRETQYF. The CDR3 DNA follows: TGTGCCTCCCGAGACAGGGGGCGAGAGACCCAGTACTTC.

The CDR3 reads CASSLGEAETQYF. In DNA, the CDR3 is TGTGCCAGCAGCTTGGGGGAAGCGGAGACCCAGTACTTC. V is TRBV7-2 and J is TRBJ2-5; D tentatively fits TRBD1 or TRBD2 (5 bases each). The CDR3 sequence is 13 residues long. Trimming removed 3 bases at V and 5 bases at J, with 10 bases between. Germline lookup yields CDR1 SGHTA and CDR2 FQGNSA.

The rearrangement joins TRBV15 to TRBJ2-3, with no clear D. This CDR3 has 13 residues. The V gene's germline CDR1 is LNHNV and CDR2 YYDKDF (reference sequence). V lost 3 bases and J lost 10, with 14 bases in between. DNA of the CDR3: TGTGCCACCAGCAGGGATCAACGGTCGGCGCAGTATTTT. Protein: CATSRDQRSAQYF.

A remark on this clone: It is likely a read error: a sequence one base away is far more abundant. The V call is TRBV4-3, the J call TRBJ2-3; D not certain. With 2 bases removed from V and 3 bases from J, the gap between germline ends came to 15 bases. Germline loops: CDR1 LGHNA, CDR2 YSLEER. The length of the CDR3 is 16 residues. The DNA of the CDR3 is TGCGCCAGCAGCCAACGCGTGGTAGGGAAGACAGATACGCAGTATTTT. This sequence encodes CASSQRVVGKTDTQYF.

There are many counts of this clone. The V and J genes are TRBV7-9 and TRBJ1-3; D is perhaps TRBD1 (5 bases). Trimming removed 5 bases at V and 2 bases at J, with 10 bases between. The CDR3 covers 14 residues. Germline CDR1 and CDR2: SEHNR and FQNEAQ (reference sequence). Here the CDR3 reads CASSQGVAGNTIYF. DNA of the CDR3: TGTGCCAGCAGCCAGGGAGTGGCTGGAAACACCATATATTTT.

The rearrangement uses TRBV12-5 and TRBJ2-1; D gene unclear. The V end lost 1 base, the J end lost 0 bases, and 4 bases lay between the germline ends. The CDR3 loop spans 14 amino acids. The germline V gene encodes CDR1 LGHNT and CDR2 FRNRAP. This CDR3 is CASGLDGSYNEQFF. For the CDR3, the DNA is TGTGCTAGTGGTTTGGACGGCTCCTACAATGAGCAGTTCTTC. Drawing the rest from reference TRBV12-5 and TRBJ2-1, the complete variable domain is DARVTQTPRHKVTEMGQEVTMRCQPILGHNTVFWYRQTMMQGLELLAYFRNRAPLDDSGMPKDRFSAEMPDATLATLKIQPSEPRDSAVYFCASGLDGSYNEQFFGPGTRLTVL.

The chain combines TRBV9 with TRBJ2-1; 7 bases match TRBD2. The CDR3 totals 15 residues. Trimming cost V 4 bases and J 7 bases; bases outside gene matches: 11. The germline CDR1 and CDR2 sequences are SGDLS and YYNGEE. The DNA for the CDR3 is TGTGCCAGCAGCCCGGGGGACTACCATTTGAATGAGCAGTTCTTC. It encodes CASSPGDYHLNEQFF.

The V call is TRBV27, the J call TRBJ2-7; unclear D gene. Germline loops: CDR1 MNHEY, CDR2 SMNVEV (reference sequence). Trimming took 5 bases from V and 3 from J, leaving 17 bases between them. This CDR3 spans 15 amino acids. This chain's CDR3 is CASSPTRRLVYEQYF. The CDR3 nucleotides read TGTGCCAGCAGTCCAACCCGGCGACTGGTCTACGAGCAGTACTTC.

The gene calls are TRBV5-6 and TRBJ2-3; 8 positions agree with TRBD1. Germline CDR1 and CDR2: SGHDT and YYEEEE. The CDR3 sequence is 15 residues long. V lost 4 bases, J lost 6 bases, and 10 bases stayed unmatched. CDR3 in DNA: TGTGCCAGCAGCATGACAGGGGCGGTGGAGGATACGCAGTATTTT. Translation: CASSMTGAVEDTQYF. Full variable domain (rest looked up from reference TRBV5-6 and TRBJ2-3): DAGVTQSPTHLIKTRGQQVTLRCSPKSGHDTVSWYQQALGQGPQFIFQYYEEEERQRGNFPDRFSGHQFPNYSSELNVNALLLGDSALYLCASSMTGAVEDTQYFGPGTRLTVL.

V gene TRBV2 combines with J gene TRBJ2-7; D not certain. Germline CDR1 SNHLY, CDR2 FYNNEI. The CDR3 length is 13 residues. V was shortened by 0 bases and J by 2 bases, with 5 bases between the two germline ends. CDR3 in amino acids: CASSEASPYEQYF. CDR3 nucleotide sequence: TGTGCCAGCAGTGAAGCCAGTCCCTACGAGCAGTACTTC.

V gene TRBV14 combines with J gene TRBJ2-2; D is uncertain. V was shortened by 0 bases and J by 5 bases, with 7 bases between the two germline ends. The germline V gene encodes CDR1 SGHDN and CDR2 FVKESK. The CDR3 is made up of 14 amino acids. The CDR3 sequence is CASSQDYGTGELFF. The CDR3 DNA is TGTGCCAGCAGCCAAGATTACGGGACCGGGGAGCTGTTTTTT.

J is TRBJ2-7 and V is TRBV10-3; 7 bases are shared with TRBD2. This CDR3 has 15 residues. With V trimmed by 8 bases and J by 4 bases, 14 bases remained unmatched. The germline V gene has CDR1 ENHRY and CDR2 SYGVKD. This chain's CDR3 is CAIGRDPTELYEQYF. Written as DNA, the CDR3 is TGTGCCATCGGGAGGGACCCGACAGAACTGTACGAGCAGTACTTC.

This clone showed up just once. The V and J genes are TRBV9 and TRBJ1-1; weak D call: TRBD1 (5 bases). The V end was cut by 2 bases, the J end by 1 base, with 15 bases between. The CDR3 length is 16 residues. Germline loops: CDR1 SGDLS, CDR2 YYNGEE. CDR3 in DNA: TGTGCCAGCAGCGTCTGGGAGGGGTGGGAGAACACTGAAGCTTTCTTT. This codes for CASSVWEGWENTEAFF.

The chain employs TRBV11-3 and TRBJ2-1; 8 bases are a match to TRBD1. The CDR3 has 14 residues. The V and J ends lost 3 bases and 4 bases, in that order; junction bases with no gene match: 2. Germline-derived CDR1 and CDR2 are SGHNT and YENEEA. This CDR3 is CASSLGQVYNEQFF. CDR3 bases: TGTGCCAGCAGCTTGGGACAGGTATACAATGAGCAGTTCTTC.

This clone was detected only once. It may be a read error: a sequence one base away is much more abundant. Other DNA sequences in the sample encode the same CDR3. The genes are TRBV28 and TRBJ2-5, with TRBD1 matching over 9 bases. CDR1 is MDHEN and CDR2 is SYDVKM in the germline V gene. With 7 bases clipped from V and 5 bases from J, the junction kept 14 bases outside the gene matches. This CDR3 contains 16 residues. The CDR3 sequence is CASNILGQGSGETQYF. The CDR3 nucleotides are TGTGCCAGCAACATACTGGGACAGGGCTCGGGCGAGACCCAGTACTTC. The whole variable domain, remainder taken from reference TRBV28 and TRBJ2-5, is DVKVTQSSRYLVKRTGEKVFLECVQDMDHENMFWYRQDPGLGLRLIYFSYDVKMKEKGDIPEGYSVSREKKERFSLILESASTNQTSMYLCASNILGQGSGETQYFGPGTRLLVL.

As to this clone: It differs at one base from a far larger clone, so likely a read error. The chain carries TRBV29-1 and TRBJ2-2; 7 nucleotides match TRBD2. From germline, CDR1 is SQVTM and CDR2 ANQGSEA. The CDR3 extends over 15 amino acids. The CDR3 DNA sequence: TGCAGAGTTGAATTCGGGAGGTCCGGCACCGGGGAGCTGTTTTTT. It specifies CRVEFGRSGTGELFF.

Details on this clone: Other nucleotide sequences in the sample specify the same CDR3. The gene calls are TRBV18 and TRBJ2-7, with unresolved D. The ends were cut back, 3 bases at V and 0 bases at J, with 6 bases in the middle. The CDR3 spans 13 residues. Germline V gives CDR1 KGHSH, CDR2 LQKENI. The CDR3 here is CASSPASSYEQYF. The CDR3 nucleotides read TGTGCCAGCTCACCCGCGTCCTCCTACGAGCAGTACTTC.

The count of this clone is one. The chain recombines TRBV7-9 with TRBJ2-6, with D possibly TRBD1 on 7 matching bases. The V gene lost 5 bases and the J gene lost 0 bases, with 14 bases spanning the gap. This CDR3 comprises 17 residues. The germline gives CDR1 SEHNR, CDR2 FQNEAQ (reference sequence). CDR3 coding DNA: TGTGCCAGCAGCCCAGGGGGGAGTAGCTCTGGGGCCAACGTCCTGACTTTC. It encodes CASSPGGSSSGANVLTF.

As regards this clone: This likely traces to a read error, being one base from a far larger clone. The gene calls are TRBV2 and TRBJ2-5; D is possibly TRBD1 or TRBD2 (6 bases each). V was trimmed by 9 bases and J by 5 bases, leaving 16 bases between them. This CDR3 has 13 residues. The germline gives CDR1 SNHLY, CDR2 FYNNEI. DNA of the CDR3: TGTGCCAGTTACAGGGAGGTAGCCGAGACCCAGTACTTC. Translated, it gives CASYREVAETQYF.

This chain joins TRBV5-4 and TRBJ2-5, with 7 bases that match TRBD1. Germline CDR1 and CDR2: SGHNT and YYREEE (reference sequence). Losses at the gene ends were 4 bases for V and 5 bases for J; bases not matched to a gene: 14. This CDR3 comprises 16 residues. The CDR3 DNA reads TGTGCCAGCAGCCCCTTTGGGGCAGGGGGACAGGAGACCCAGTACTTC. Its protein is CASSPFGAGGQETQYF.